These T cell receptor beta chains were read from a single sample in a study of blood T cell repertoires in COVID-19. The repertoire was sequenced with immunoSEQ multiplex PCR; TCRdb's copy has only in-frame clones and lacks some. The sample contains some 64,000 clones, approximately 86% of which appear only once. Sequencing was done on a sample of peripheral blood. Receptors were obtained from a man in his forties or fifties with active COVID-19. The CDR3 runs from the conserved cysteine through the conserved F or W. D genes are given only for firm matches. Clone size, where shown, is once, few, many, or a class for clones that have expanded.

clone size: .; D gene: .; J gene: TRBJ2-7; V gene: TRBV5-6; CDR3 protein: CASSLGSSPEGYF; CDR3 DNA: TGTGCCAGCAGCTTGGGGAGCAGCCCGGAGGGGTACTTC
clone size: .; D gene: .; J gene: TRBJ2-7; V gene: TRBV7-8; CDR3 protein: CASSLGSVSYEQYF; CDR3 DNA: TGTGCCAGCAGCTTAGGGAGCGTCTCCTACGAGCAGTACTTC
clone size: once; D gene: .; J gene: TRBJ1-1; V gene: TRBV4-1; CDR3 protein: CASSQQVNTEAFF; CDR3 DNA: TGCGCCAGCAGCCAACAGGTGAACACTGAAGCTTTCTTT
clone size: .; D gene: TRBD2; J gene: TRBJ2-4; V gene: TRBV5-3; CDR3 protein: CARSPSPRGGISKNIQYF; CDR3 DNA: TGTGCCAGAAGCCCCTCCCCCCGCGGGGGGATCTCCAAAAACATTCAGTACTTC
clone size: .; D gene: .; J gene: TRBJ2-2; V gene: TRBV28; CDR3 protein: CASSLWTVTYTGELFF; CDR3 DNA: TGTGCCAGCAGCCTCTGGACAGTTACGTACACCGGGGAGCTGTTTTTT
clone size: .; D gene: .; J gene: TRBJ2-1; V gene: TRBV7-2; CDR3 protein: CASSEGAKQFF; CDR3 DNA: TGTGCCAGCAGCGAAGGGGCCAAGCAGTTCTTC
clone size: .; D gene: TRBD2; J gene: TRBJ2-1; V gene: TRBV12-5; CDR3 protein: CASGPGLGNEQFF; CDR3 DNA: TGTGCTAGTGGACCCGGACTAGGAAATGAGCAGTTCTTC
clone size: .; D gene: TRBD1; J gene: TRBJ1-6; V gene: TRBV6-6; CDR3 protein: CASSYSTGSPLHF; CDR3 DNA: TGTGCCAGCAGTTACTCGACAGGGTCACCCCTCCACTTT
clone size: .; D gene: .; J gene: TRBJ1-5; V gene: TRBV12-3/TRBV12-4; CDR3 protein: CASTIGGEQPQHF; CDR3 DNA: TGTGCCAGCACCATTGGGGGGGAGCAGCCCCAGCATTTT
clone size: .; D gene: TRBD1; J gene: TRBJ1-3; V gene: TRBV5-1; CDR3 protein: CASSLEQGSGNTIYF; CDR3 DNA: TGCGCCAGCAGCTTGGAACAGGGGTCCGGAAACACCATATATTTT
clone size: once; D gene: TRBD1; J gene: TRBJ1-1; V gene: TRBV7-2; CDR3 protein: CASSSITLDRANTEAFF; CDR3 DNA: TGTGCCAGCAGCTCCATAACCCTCGACAGGGCGAACACTGAAGCTTTCTTT
clone size: .; D gene: .; J gene: TRBJ1-5; V gene: TRBV2; CDR3 protein: CASTYRPWGNQPQHF; CDR3 DNA: TGTGCCAGCACTTACAGGCCGTGGGGCAATCAGCCCCAGCATTTT
clone size: .; D gene: TRBD1; J gene: TRBJ2-3; V gene: TRBV7-9; CDR3 protein: CASSSGQGVGDTQYF; CDR3 DNA: TGTGCCAGCAGCTCGGGACAGGGGGTTGGAGATACGCAGTATTTT
clone size: .; D gene: .; J gene: TRBJ1-2; V gene: TRBV4-1; CDR3 protein: CASAKVDTTNYGYTF; CDR3 DNA: TGCGCCAGCGCCAAGGTGGACACAACGAACTATGGCTACACCTTC
clone size: few; D gene: .; J gene: TRBJ1-5; V gene: TRBV12-5; CDR3 protein: CASGYESNQPQHF; CDR3 DNA: TGTGCTAGTGGCTATGAGTCTAATCAGCCCCAGCATTTT
clone size: .; D gene: TRBD1; J gene: TRBJ2-1; V gene: TRBV5-1; CDR3 protein: CASSRTGGMDEQFF; CDR3 DNA: TGCGCCAGCAGCCGGACAGGGGGCATGGATGAGCAGTTCTTC
clone size: .; D gene: TRBD2; J gene: TRBJ2-5; V gene: TRBV19; CDR3 protein: CASSGIQRGHQETQYF; CDR3 DNA: TGTGCCAGTAGTGGCATTCAGCGGGGGCACCAAGAGACCCAGTACTTC
clone size: .; D gene: TRBD1; J gene: TRBJ2-7; V gene: TRBV18; CDR3 protein: CASSPPRPGQGPYEQYF; CDR3 DNA: TGTGCCAGCTCACCACCCCGCCCGGGACAGGGGCCCTACGAGCAGTACTTC
clone size: .; D gene: .; J gene: TRBJ2-3; V gene: TRBV7-9; CDR3 protein: CASTQEGSTDTQYF; CDR3 DNA: TGTGCCAGCACGCAGGAGGGGAGCACAGATACGCAGTATTTT
clone size: .; D gene: .; J gene: TRBJ1-2; V gene: TRBV10-3; CDR3 protein: CAISEGGETYGYTF; CDR3 DNA: TGTGCCATCAGTGAGGGGGGGGAAACCTATGGCTACACCTTC
clone size: .; D gene: .; J gene: TRBJ2-5; V gene: TRBV7-6; CDR3 protein: CASSRDYSLGTQYF; CDR3 DNA: TGTGCCAGCAGCCGCGACTATTCGCTGGGGACCCAGTACTTC
clone size: .; D gene: TRBD2; J gene: TRBJ2-5; V gene: TRBV6-5; CDR3 protein: CASGLAGVQETQYF; CDR3 DNA: TGTGCCAGCGGGCTAGCGGGGGTTCAAGAGACCCAGTACTTC
clone size: .; D gene: TRBD1; J gene: TRBJ2-2; V gene: TRBV11-2; CDR3 protein: CASSLGWTGRSGELFF; CDR3 DNA: TGTGCCAGCAGCTTAGGGTGGACAGGGAGGTCCGGGGAGCTGTTTTTT
clone size: .; D gene: .; J gene: TRBJ1-4; V gene: TRBV4-2; CDR3 protein: CASSPGQGFTNEKLFF; CDR3 DNA: TGTGCCAGCAGCCCCGGGCAGGGCTTTACTAATGAAAAACTGTTTTTT